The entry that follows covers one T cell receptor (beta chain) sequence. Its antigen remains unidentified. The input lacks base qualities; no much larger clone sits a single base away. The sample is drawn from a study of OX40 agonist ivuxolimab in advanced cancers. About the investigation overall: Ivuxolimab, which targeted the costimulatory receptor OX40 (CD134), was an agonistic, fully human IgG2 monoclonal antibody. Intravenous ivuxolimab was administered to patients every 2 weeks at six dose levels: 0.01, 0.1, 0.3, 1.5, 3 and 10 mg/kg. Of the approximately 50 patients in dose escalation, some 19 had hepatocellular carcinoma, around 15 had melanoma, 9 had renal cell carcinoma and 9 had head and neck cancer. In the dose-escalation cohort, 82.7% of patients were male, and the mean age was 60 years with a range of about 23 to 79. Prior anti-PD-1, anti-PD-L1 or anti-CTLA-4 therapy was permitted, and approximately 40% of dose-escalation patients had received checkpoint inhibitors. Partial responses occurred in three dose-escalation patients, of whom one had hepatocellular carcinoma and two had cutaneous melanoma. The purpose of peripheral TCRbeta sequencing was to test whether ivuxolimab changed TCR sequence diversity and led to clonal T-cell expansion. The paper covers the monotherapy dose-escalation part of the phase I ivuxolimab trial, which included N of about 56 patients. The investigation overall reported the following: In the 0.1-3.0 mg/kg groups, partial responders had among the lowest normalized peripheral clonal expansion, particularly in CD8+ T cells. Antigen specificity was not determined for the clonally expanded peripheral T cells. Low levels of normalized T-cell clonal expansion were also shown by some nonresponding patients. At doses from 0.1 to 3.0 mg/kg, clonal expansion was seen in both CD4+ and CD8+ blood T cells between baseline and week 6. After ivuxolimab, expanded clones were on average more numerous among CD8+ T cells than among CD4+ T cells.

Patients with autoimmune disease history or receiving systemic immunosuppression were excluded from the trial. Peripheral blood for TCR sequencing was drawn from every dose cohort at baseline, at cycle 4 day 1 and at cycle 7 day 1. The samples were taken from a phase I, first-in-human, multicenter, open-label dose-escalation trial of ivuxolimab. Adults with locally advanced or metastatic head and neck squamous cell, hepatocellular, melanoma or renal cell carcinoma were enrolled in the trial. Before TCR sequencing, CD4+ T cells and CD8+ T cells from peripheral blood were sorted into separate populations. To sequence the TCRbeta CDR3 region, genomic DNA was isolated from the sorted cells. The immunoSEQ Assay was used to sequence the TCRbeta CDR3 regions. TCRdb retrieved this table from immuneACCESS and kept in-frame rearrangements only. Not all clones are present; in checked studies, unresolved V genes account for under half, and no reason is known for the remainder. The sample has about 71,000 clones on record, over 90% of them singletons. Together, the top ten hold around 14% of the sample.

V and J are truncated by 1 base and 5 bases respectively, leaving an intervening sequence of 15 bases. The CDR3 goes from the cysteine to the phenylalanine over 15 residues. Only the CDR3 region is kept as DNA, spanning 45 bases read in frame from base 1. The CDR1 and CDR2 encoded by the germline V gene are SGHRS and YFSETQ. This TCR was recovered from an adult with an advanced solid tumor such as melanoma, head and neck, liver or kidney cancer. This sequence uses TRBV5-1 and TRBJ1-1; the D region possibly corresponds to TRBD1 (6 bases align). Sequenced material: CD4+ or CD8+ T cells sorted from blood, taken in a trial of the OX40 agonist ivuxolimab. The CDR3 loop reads CASSLSSWGRTEAFF. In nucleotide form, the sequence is TGCGCCAGCAGCTTGAGTAGTTGGGGGCGGACTGAAGCTTTCTTT.